The source of this TCR beta chain is a study of CXCR3-negative and CXCR3-positive naive CD8 T cells. The TRB cDNA libraries were prepared by 5' RACE with UMI labels. Following a re-call of the 5' RACE reads, TCRdb has one entry per CDR3 protein and lacks DNA. Recorded for this sample: about 53,000 distinct CDR3 sequences. This CDR3 contains 17 residues. Germline CDR1 is LGHNA and CDR2 is YSLEER. The sample was naive CXCR3- CD8+ T cells from blood. Subset here: CD45RO-CCR7+CD27+CD95- naive CD8+ T cells lacking CXCR3 (TNR3-). The origin of this receptor is a human donor in good health. Some clones in this sample may be carry-over from other donors' samples. The rearrangement uses TRBV4-3 and TRBJ2-1; without DNA, the TCRdb call of TRBD1 cannot be checked. CDR3 protein: CASSQHRDRGMRNEQFF.